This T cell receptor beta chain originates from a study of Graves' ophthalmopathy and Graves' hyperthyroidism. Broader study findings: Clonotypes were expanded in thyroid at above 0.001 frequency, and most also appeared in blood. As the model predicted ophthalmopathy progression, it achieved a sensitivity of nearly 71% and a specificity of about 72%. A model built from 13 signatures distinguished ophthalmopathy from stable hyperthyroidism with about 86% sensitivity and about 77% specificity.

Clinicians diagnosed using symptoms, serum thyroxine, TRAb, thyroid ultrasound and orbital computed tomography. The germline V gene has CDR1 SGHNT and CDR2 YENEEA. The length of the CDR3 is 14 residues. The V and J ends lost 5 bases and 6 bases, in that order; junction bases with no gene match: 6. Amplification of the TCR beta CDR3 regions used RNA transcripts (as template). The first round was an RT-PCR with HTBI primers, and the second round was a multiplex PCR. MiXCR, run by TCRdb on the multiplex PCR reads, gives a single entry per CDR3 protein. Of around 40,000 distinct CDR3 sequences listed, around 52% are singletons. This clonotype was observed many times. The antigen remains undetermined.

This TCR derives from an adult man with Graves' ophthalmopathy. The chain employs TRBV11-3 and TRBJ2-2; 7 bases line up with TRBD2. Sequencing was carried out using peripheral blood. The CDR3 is CASSPGTISGELFF. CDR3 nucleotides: TGTGCCAGCAGCCCAGGGACTATATCCGGGGAGCTGTTTTTT.